This T cell receptor (beta chain) originates from a study of blood T cell repertoires in COVID-19. Authors' data handling: Reference gene primer amplification gave nucleated cell count estimates. Repertoires were generated with immunoSEQ multiplex PCR, while TCRdb's copy carries only in-frame clones and drops some. V and J calls and clone size come straight from that table; D and trimming were deduced from the DNA. Of approximately 100,000 clones detected, about 91% appear once; the ten largest clones hold around 16%. Germline trimming cut 3 bases from V and 3 bases from J; bases unmatched to any gene: 5. The germline V gene has CDR1 LNHDA and CDR2 SQIVND (reference sequence). This CDR3 spans 15 amino acids.

The sample consisted of peripheral blood. The clonotype comes from a man aged 45 to 65 with acute or convalescent COVID-19. The chain uses TRBV19 and TRBJ2-4, with 7 bases lining up with TRBD2. CDR3 nucleotides: TGTGCCAGTAGTATGATGGGGGGGGTCAAAAACATTCAGTACTTC. Amino acids: CASSMMGGVKNIQYF.